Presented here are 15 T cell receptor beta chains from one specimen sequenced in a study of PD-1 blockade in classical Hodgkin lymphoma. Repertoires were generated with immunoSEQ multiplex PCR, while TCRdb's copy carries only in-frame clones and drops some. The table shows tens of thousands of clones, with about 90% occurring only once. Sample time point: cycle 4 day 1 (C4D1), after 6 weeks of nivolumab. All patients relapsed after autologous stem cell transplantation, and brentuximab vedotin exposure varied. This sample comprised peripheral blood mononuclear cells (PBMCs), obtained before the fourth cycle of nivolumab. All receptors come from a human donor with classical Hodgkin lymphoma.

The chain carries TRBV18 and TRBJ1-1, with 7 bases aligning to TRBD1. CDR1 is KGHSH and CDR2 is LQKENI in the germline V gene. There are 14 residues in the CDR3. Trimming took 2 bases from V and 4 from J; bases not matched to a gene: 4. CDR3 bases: TGTGCCAGCTCACCATCAGGGGGGGGCACTGAAGCTTTCTTT. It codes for CASSPSGGGTEAFF.

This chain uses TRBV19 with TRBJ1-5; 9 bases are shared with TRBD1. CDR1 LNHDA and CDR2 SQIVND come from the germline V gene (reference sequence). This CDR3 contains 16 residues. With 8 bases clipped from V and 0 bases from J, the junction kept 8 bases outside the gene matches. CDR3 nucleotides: TGTGCCAGTCGGGGACAGGGTCAGTATAGCAATCAGCCCCAGCATTTT. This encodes CASRGQGQYSNQPQHF.

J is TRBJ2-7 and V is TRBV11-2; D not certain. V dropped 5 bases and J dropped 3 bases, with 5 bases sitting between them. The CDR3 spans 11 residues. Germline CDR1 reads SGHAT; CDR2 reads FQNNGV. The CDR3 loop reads CASSVDYEQYF. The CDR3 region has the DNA TGTGCCAGCAGCGTGGACTACGAGCAGTACTTC.

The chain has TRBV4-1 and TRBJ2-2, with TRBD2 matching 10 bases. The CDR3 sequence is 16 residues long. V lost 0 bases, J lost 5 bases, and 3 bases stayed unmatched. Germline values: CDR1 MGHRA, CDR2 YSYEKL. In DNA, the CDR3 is TGCGCCAGCAGCCAAGATGGACTAGCGGATACCGGGGAGCTGTTTTTT. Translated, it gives CASSQDGLADTGELFF.

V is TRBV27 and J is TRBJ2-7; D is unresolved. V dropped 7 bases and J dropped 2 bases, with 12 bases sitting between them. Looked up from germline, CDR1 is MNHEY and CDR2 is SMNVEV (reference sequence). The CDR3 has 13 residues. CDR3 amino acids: CASKFGSTYEQYF. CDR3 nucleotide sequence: TGTGCCAGCAAATTTGGTAGTACCTACGAGCAGTACTTC.

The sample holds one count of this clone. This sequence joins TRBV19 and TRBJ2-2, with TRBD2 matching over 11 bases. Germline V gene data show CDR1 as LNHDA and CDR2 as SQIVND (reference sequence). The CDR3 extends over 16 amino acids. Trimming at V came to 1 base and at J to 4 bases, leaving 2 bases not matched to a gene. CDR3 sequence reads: CASSIASGGRTGELFF. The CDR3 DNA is TGTGCCAGTAGTATAGCTAGCGGGGGGCGCACCGGGGAGCTGTTTTTT. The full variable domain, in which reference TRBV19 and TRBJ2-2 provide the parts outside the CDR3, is DGGITQSPKYLFRKEGQNVTLSCEQNLNHDAMYWYRQDPGQGLRLIYYSQIVNDFQKGDIAEGYSVSREKKESFPLTVTSAQKNPTAFYLCASSIASGGRTGELFFGEGSRLTVL.

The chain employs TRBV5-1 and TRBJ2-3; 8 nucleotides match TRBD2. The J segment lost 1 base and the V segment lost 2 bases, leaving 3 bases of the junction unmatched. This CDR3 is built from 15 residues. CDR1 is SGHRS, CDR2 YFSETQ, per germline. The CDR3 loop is CASSLPAGGTDTQYF. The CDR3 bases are TGCGCCAGCAGCTTACCAGCGGGGGGCACAGATACGCAGTATTTT. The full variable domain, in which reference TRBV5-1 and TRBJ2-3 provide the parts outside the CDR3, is KAGVTQTPRYLIKTRGQQVTLSCSPISGHRSVSWYQQTPGQGLQFLFEYFSETQRNKGNFPGRFSGRQFSNSRSEMNVSTLELGDSALYLCASSLPAGGTDTQYFGPGTRLTVL.

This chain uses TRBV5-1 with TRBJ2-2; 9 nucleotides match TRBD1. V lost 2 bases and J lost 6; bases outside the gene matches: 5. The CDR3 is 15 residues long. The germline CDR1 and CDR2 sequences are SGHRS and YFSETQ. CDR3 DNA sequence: TGCGCCAGCAGCTTCACAGGGGGCGAAGCCGGGGAGCTGTTTTTT. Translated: CASSFTGGEAGELFF.

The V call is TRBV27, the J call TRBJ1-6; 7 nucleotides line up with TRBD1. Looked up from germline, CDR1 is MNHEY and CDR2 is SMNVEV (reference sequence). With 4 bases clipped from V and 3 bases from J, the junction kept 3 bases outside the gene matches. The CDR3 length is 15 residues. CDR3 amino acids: CASSSGQIYNSPLHF. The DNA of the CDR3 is TGTGCCAGCAGTTCGGGACAGATCTATAATTCACCCCTCCACTTT.

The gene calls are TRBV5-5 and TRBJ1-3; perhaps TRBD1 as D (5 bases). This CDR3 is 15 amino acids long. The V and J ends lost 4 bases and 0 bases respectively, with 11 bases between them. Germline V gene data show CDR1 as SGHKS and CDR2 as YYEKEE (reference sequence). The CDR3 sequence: CASSRDPVSGNTIYF. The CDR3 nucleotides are TGTGCCAGCAGCCGGGACCCAGTCTCTGGAAACACCATATATTTT.

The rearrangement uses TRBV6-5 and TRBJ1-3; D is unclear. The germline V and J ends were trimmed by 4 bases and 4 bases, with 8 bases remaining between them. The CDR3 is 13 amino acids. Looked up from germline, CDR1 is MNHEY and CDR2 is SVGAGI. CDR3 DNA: TGTGCCAGCAGTTTTGCACCCGGAAACACCATATATTTT. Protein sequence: CASSFAPGNTIYF.

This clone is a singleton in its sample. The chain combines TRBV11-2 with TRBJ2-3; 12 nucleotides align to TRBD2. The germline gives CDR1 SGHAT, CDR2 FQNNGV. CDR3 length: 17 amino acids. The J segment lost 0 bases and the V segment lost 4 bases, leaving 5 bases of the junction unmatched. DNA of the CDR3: TGTGCCAGCAGCTGGACTAGCGGGGCAACTAGCACAGATACGCAGTATTTT. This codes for CASSWTSGATSTDTQYF.

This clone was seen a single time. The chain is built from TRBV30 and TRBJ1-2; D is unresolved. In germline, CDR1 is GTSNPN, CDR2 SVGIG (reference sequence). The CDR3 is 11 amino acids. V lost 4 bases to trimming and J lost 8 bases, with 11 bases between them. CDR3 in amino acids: CAWTSGWGYTF. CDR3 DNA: TGTGCCTGGACGTCAGGTTGGGGCTACACCTTC.

The CDR3 reads CASSVEAGASSPLHF. Written as DNA, the CDR3 is TGTGCCAGCAGCGTAGAGGCAGGGGCTTCCTCACCCCTCCACTTT. This chain joins TRBV9 and TRBJ1-6; TRBD1 is a possible D gene (6 bases). Germline-derived CDR1 and CDR2 are SGDLS and YYNGEE. Trimming left V 0 bases short and J 10 bases short, with 14 bases between. The CDR3 extends over 15 amino acids. Complete variable domain (other parts from reference TRBV9 and TRBJ1-6): DSGVTQTPKHLITATGQRVTLRCSPRSGDLSVYWYQQSLDQGLQFLIQYYNGEERAKGNILERFSAQQFPDLHSELNLSSLELGDSALYFCASSVEAGASSPLHFGNGTRLTVT.

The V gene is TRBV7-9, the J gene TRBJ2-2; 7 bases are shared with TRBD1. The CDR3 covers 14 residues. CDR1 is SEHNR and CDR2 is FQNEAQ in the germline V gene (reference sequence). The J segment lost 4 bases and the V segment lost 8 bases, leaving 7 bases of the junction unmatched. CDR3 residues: CASRKDRITGELFF. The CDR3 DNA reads TGTGCCAGCCGAAAGGACAGGATCACCGGGGAGCTGTTTTTT.